The rows below give T cell receptor beta chains drawn from one sample of a study of blood T cell repertoires in COVID-19. TCRdb's copy holds only in-frame clones and misses some; the assay was immunoSEQ multiplex PCR. The sample lists more than 45,000 clones, 90% occurring once. The sequenced sample was peripheral blood. These TCRs come from a woman aged 80 or older with acute or convalescent COVID-19. CDR3s include the opening cysteine and the closing phenylalanine or tryptophan. Each record gives: V gene, clone size, J gene, D gene, CDR3 protein, CDR3 DNA. The D gene is left open where the match is weak. Expanded clones get a size class; other rows say once, few or many, or leave the size out.

v_gene: TRBV7-2; abundance: -; j_gene: TRBJ2-7; d_gene: -; CDR3aa: CASRTGGSSYEQYF; CDR3nt: TGTGCCAGCCGGACTGGAGGGAGCTCCTACGAGCAGTACTTC
v_gene: TRBV24-1; abundance: -; j_gene: TRBJ1-2; d_gene: -; CDR3aa: CATSDKGVAGYTF; CDR3nt: TGTGCCACCAGTGATAAGGGAGTCGCTGGCTACACCTTC
v_gene: TRBV5-5; abundance: -; j_gene: TRBJ2-6; d_gene: TRBD1; CDR3aa: CASSLEGQGALGANVLTF; CDR3nt: TGTGCCAGCAGCTTGGAGGGACAGGGGGCGCTTGGGGCCAACGTCCTGACTTTC
v_gene: TRBV13; abundance: -; j_gene: TRBJ1-3; d_gene: -; CDR3aa: CASSLFFGGRAGNTIYF; CDR3nt: TGTGCCAGCAGCTTGTTCTTCGGGGGTAGGGCTGGAAACACCATATATTTT
v_gene: TRBV3-1/TRBV3-2; abundance: -; j_gene: TRBJ1-2; d_gene: TRBD1; CDR3aa: CASSQQGARSYGYTF; CDR3nt: TGTGCCAGCAGCCAACAGGGGGCGCGGAGCTATGGCTACACCTTC
v_gene: TRBV2; abundance: -; j_gene: TRBJ2-5; d_gene: TRBD2; CDR3aa: CASSGTSGNQETQYF; CDR3nt: TGTGCCAGCAGCGGGACTAGCGGAAACCAAGAGACCCAGTACTTC
v_gene: TRBV30; abundance: -; j_gene: TRBJ2-5; d_gene: -; CDR3aa: CAWNAGETQYF; CDR3nt: TGTGCCTGGAATGCGGGAGAGACCCAGTACTTC
v_gene: TRBV11-2; abundance: once; j_gene: TRBJ2-5; d_gene: TRBD2; CDR3aa: CASSSTSGRTQTQYF; CDR3nt: TGTGCCAGCAGCTCGACTAGCGGGAGAACCCAGACCCAGTACTTC
v_gene: TRBV7-9; abundance: -; j_gene: TRBJ2-3; d_gene: -; CDR3aa: CASSLAGTTGGTQYF; CDR3nt: TGTGCCAGCAGCTTAGCGGGGACAACTGGGGGCACGCAGTATTTT
v_gene: TRBV10-3; abundance: -; j_gene: TRBJ1-2; d_gene: -; CDR3aa: CAISLQGDYGYTF; CDR3nt: TGTGCCATCAGTCTACAGGGCGACTATGGCTACACCTTC
v_gene: TRBV30; abundance: -; j_gene: TRBJ1-1; d_gene: -; CDR3aa: CAWSRGGVEAFF; CDR3nt: TGTGCCTGGAGCCGCGGGGGGGTTGAAGCTTTCTTT
v_gene: TRBV24-1; abundance: -; j_gene: TRBJ2-6; d_gene: -; CDR3aa: CATSDPISGANVLTF; CDR3nt: TGTGCCACCAGTGACCCAATCTCTGGGGCCAACGTCCTGACTTTC
v_gene: TRBV6-5; abundance: -; j_gene: TRBJ2-7; d_gene: TRBD2; CDR3aa: CASRGTSASNYEQYF; CDR3nt: TGTGCCAGCAGGGGGACTAGCGCGTCGAACTACGAGCAGTACTTC
v_gene: TRBV28; abundance: -; j_gene: TRBJ1-3; d_gene: TRBD1; CDR3aa: CASSTGGLSSGNTIYF; CDR3nt: TGTGCCAGCAGTACAGGGGGCTTGAGCTCTGGAAACACCATATATTTT
v_gene: TRBV29-1; abundance: -; j_gene: TRBJ2-5; d_gene: -; CDR3aa: CSVLTDSETQYF; CDR3nt: TGCAGCGTTTTGACAGACTCAGAGACCCAGTACTTC
v_gene: TRBV5-4; abundance: -; j_gene: TRBJ2-7; d_gene: -; CDR3aa: CASSSAFDRPYEQYF; CDR3nt: TGTGCCAGCAGCTCAGCCTTTGACAGACCCTACGAGCAGTACTTC
v_gene: TRBV23-1; abundance: -; j_gene: TRBJ2-1; d_gene: TRBD2; CDR3aa: CASSRGTSESSYNEQFF; CDR3nt: TGCGCCAGCAGTCGCGGGACTAGCGAGAGCTCCTACAATGAGCAGTTCTTC
v_gene: TRBV6-2/TRBV6-3; abundance: -; j_gene: TRBJ1-5; d_gene: -; CDR3aa: CASSGRGAGNQPQHF; CDR3nt: TGTGCCAGCAGTGGACGGGGGGCGGGCAATCAGCCCCAGCATTTT
v_gene: TRBV29-1; abundance: -; j_gene: TRBJ1-2; d_gene: TRBD1; CDR3aa: CSVEDLQTGYNYGYTF; CDR3nt: TGCAGCGTTGAAGATCTTCAGACAGGGTATAACTATGGCTACACCTTC
v_gene: TRBV5-1; abundance: -; j_gene: TRBJ2-2; d_gene: TRBD1; CDR3aa: CASSPSLRTGASRELFF; CDR3nt: TGCGCCAGCAGCCCCTCCCTCCGGACAGGAGCCTCAAGGGAGCTGTTTTTT
v_gene: TRBV5-1; abundance: -; j_gene: TRBJ1-2; d_gene: TRBD1; CDR3aa: CASSSEYPGQGYYGYTF; CDR3nt: TGCGCCAGCAGCTCCGAATACCCGGGACAGGGATACTATGGCTACACCTTC
v_gene: TRBV7-2; abundance: -; j_gene: TRBJ1-5; d_gene: -; CDR3aa: CASSLGHLANNQPQHF; CDR3nt: TGTGCCAGCAGCTTGGGACACCTTGCCAACAATCAGCCCCAGCATTTT